The 17 T cell receptor beta chains listed next were all sequenced from one sample in a study of blood T cells in healthy people across ages. Through a sample-barcoded 5' primer and a J-beta primer mix, a second PCR was run for roughly 6 to 12 cycles. One entry per CDR3 protein, called by TCRdb with MiXCR from the 5' RACE reads. The data hold approximately 1.5 million distinct CDR3 sequences, with roughly 30% observed a single time. The specimen was blood. These TCRs come from a young woman in good health.

The rearrangement links TRBV20-1 to TRBJ2-5, with D unresolved. From germline, CDR1 is DFQATT and CDR2 SNEGSKA (reference sequence). V lost 1 base and J 2 bases, leaving 14 bases between the germline ends. The CDR3 covers 15 residues. The CDR3 here is CSARVVQQRQETQYF. CDR3 DNA sequence: TGCAGTGCTAGAGTCGTTCAGCAGAGACAAGAGACCCAGTACTTC.

This clonotype was seen ten or more times. The chain employs TRBV4-1 and TRBJ2-5, with D possibly being TRBD2 (6 bases). Germline V CDR1 and CDR2: MGHRA, YSYEKL. V lost 4 bases and J lost 5, with 17 bases in between. The CDR3 contains 15 residues. CDR3 region: CASSLLAGFGETQYF. CDR3 in DNA: TGCGCCAGCAGCCTACTCGCGGGATTCGGGGAGACCCAGTACTTC.

This clonotype was recorded a few times. V and J are TRBV5-1 and TRBJ2-6; D is perhaps TRBD1 (6 bases). Germline loops: CDR1 SGHRS, CDR2 YFSETQ. V lost 4 bases, J lost 4 bases, and 15 bases lay in between. The CDR3 is made up of 16 amino acids. The CDR3 bases are TGCGCCAGCAGCCTAAACAGGGCCCCCGGGGCCAACGTCCTGACTTTC. It translates to CASSLNRAPGANVLTF.

This clonotype was observed a few times. One junction end disagrees with the germline gene, perhaps due to a read error. The chain combines TRBV12-3 or TRBV12-4 with TRBJ2-3; D is uncertain. This CDR3 spans 14 amino acids. The CDR3 sequence: CASSLSHLTYTQYF. The CDR3 nucleotides read TGTGCCAGCAGTTTATCGCACCTCACATATACGCAGTATTTT.

Concerning this clonotype itself: A much bigger clone sits one base away, suggesting this may be a read error. V gene TRBV29-1 combines with J gene TRBJ2-5; TRBD1 might be the D (6 bases). In germline, CDR1 is SQVTM, CDR2 ANQGSEA. Trimming removed 6 bases from V and 5 bases from J, with 13 bases in between. This CDR3 has 12 residues. The CDR3 DNA follows: TGCAGCGTCTTGGCAGGGGTGGAGACCCAGTACTTC. Encoded protein: CSVLAGVETQYF. The full variable domain, with the rest looked up from reference TRBV29-1 and TRBJ2-5, is SAVISQKPSRDICQRGTSLTIQCQVDSQVTMMFWYRQQPGQSLTLIATANQGSEATYESGFVIDKFPISRPNLTFSTLTVSNMSPEDSSIYLCSVLAGVETQYFGPGTRLLVL.

This chain links TRBV20-1 with TRBJ2-7; 8 nucleotides line up with TRBD2. V was clipped by 3 bases and J by 2 bases; unmatched bases: 9. There are 15 residues in the CDR3. Germline CDR1 and CDR2: DFQATT and SNEGSKA (reference sequence). This chain's CDR3 is CSASPHGGGTYEQYF. In DNA form, the CDR3 reads TGCAGTGCTAGTCCCCACGGGGGGGGAACCTACGAGCAGTACTTC.

This clonotype came up a few times. This chain uses TRBV6-5 with TRBJ2-3, with 8 bases lining up with TRBD2. CDR1 is MNHEY, CDR2 SVGAGI, per germline. V shed 6 bases, J shed 5 bases, and the junction held 10 bases outside the gene matches. This CDR3 comprises 15 residues. CDR3 region: CASRPLRGVQDTQYF. DNA for the CDR3: TGTGCCAGCAGACCTCTGCGGGGGGTACAAGATACGCAGTATTTT.

For the CDR3, the DNA is TGTGCCAGCAGTGCGAATCTGGGTGGGGCCAACGTCCTGACTTTC. It encodes CASSANLGGANVLTF. This sequence joins TRBV2 and TRBJ2-6; D gene uncertain. The CDR3 is 15 amino acids. The germline CDR1 and CDR2 sequences are SNHLY and FYNNEI. Between the trimmed V and J ends, which lost 4 bases and 3 bases, there was a span of 10 bases.

This clonotype was observed a few times. J is TRBJ2-7 and V is TRBV20-1; D possibly corresponds to TRBD1 (5 bases). V dropped 3 bases and J dropped 5 bases, with 11 bases sitting between them. Germline V gives CDR1 DFQATT, CDR2 SNEGSKA (reference sequence). The CDR3 spans 12 residues. The CDR3 spells CSARSQGHEQYF. The DNA of the CDR3 is TGCAGTGCTAGGAGTCAGGGCCACGAGCAGTACTTC.

The CDR3 is CASSAHTGNEQYF. The CDR3 bases are TGTGCCAGCAGCGCCCATACAGGGAACGAGCAGTACTTC. The chain joins TRBV9 to TRBJ2-5; tentatively, D is TRBD1 (6 bases). The J call may be mistaken, given a closer DNA end match to TRBJ2-7. CDR1 and CDR2 from the germline V gene are SGDLS and YYNGEE. The CDR3 is 13 amino acids.

This clonotype was detected a few times. The V and J genes are TRBV30 and TRBJ2-7; 8 nucleotides align to TRBD2. The CDR3 loop spans 14 amino acids. The germline V gene encodes CDR1 GTSNPN and CDR2 SVGIG (reference sequence). V was pared by 0 bases and J by 4 bases, with 5 bases of the junction left unmatched. The CDR3 sequence: CAWSVTGGGYEQYF. The CDR3 DNA reads as TGTGCCTGGAGTGTGACGGGAGGGGGTTACGAGCAGTACTTC.

This clonotype was detected only a few times. This chain joins TRBV28 and TRBJ2-7; the D call may be TRBD1 or TRBD2 (5 bases each). The V end was cut by 7 bases, the J end by 0 bases, with 16 bases between. Germline V gene data show CDR1 as MDHEN and CDR2 as SYDVKM. This CDR3 has 15 residues. The CDR3 DNA sequence: TGTGCCAGCACCGGGGCGGTGTCGAGCTCCTACGAGCAGTACTTC. Its translation: CASTGAVSSSYEQYF.

This clonotype has more than one count but fewer than ten. The chain has TRBV20-1 and TRBJ1-2; D ambiguous. The germline V gene has CDR1 DFQATT and CDR2 SNEGSKA (reference sequence). The V end lost 0 bases, the J end lost 0 bases, and 14 bases lay between the germline ends. The CDR3 runs 16 residues. The CDR3 sequence: CSARDLAGASNYGYTF. The CDR3 DNA follows: TGCAGTGCTAGAGATCTCGCGGGAGCCTCTAACTATGGCTACACCTTC.

The table lists this clonotype with many counts. V is TRBV4-1 and J is TRBJ2-3; 11 nucleotides line up with TRBD2. Germline assignment: CDR1 MGHRA and CDR2 YSYEKL. Trimming cost V 4 bases and J 6 bases; bases outside gene matches: 15. This CDR3 is 18 amino acids long. The CDR3 DNA sequence: TGCGCCAGCAGCCTTACGTACCCAACTAGCGGGGGCGCGGATACGCAGTATTTT. It yields the protein CASSLTYPTSGGADTQYF.

V gene TRBV7-9 combines with J gene TRBJ1-1; D is unresolved. The length of the CDR3 is 14 residues. Germline V gene lookup returns CDR1 SEHNR and CDR2 FQNEAQ (reference sequence). Trimming pared 4 bases from V and 3 bases from J, leaving 12 bases between. The CDR3 region is CASSYQAGDTEAFF. CDR3 bases: TGTGCCAGCAGCTATCAGGCTGGGGACACTGAAGCTTTCTTT.

This chain joins TRBV5-1 and TRBJ1-4; D might be TRBD1 (6 bases). Germline V CDR1 and CDR2: SGHRS, YFSETQ. The CDR3 has 19 residues. The V and J ends lost 4 bases and 5 bases respectively, with 27 bases between them. The CDR3 coding sequence is TGCGCCAGCAGCGGCCTAGCTCGTGGGGGGCCGAGTGCGAATGAAAAACTGTTTTTT. Translated: CASSGLARGGPSANEKLFF.

This clonotype was counted a single time. An end of the junction differs from the germline gene, which may be a read error. The chain is built from TRBV10-3 and TRBJ2-1; 13 bases map to TRBD2. CDR1 and CDR2 (germline): ENHRY, SYGVKD. The CDR3 is 17 amino acids. CDR3 loop: CAISVGLAGDGNNERFF. For the CDR3, the DNA is TGTGCCATCAGCGTAGGACTAGCGGGGGACGGGAACAATGAGCGGTTCTTC.